Listed below are T cell receptor beta chains from one sample, sequenced in a study of T cells after yellow fever vaccination. TCRdb ran MiXCR on the 5' RACE reads and lists one entry per CDR3 protein. The repertoire holds some 560,000 distinct CDR3 sequences, around 17% seen once, with roughly a sixth in the top ten. Sequenced here: PBMCs, sampled 5 days after the first yellow fever vaccination. These receptors all come from a man aged 18 to 29 who received the YFV17D yellow fever vaccine. Each CDR3 is given with its conserved first and last residue. The order of the fields is D gene, clone size, J gene, V gene, CDR3 protein, CDR3 DNA. D genes are given only for firm matches. Clone size is not always given. Where it is, it says once, few, many or a class for expanded clones.

>-|-|TRBJ2-1|TRBV11-2
CASSPDPPRYAYNEQFF
TGTGCCAGCAGCCCAGATCCCCCCCGCTATGCCTACAATGAGCAGTTCTTC
>TRBD1|few|TRBJ1-6|TRBV27
CASSERDSRSPLHF
TGTGCCAGCAGTGAAAGGGACAGTAGGTCACCCCTCCACTTT
>-|many|TRBJ2-1|TRBV4-2
CASSQEDYNEQFF
TGTGCCAGCAGCCAAGAGGATTACAATGAGCAGTTCTTC
>TRBD1|few|TRBJ2-1|TRBV4-3
CASSQFRHRGYNEQFF
TGCGCCAGCAGCCAATTCCGGCACAGGGGCTACAATGAGCAGTTCTTC
>-|few|TRBJ2-3|TRBV5-6
CASRGGQSTDTQYF
TGTGCCAGCAGGGGCGGACAGAGCACAGATACGCAGTATTTT
>-|few|TRBJ1-2|TRBV25-1
CASSPPGLARNYGYTF
TGTGCCAGCAGTCCGCCGGGCCTGGCGAGGAACTATGGCTACACCTTC
>-|many|TRBJ2-1|TRBV5-1
CASSLWVNEQFF
TGCGCCAGCAGCTTGTGGGTGAATGAGCAGTTCTTC
>-|few|TRBJ2-5|TRBV6-2/TRBV6-3
CASSSRSVEETQYF
TGTGCCAGCAGTTCCCGTTCGGTCGAGGAGACCCAGTACTTC
>-|few|TRBJ2-6|TRBV5-4
CASSSKTGANVLTF
TGTGCCAGCAGCTCCAAGACTGGGGCCAACGTCCTGACTTTC
>-|-|TRBJ2-7|TRBV25-1
CASSGDEQYF
TGTGCCAGCAGTGGGGACGAGCAGTACTTC
>-|few|TRBJ2-4|TRBV5-1
CASSLAGGGKNIQYF
TGCGCCAGCAGCTTGGCCGGGGGAGGCAAAAACATTCAGTACTTC
>-|-|TRBJ1-5|TRBV20-1
CSAYPGEGQPQHF
TGCAGTGCTTACCCAGGGGAAGGCCAGCCCCAGCATTTT
>-|few|TRBJ1-2|TRBV7-2
CASSLADRAEGYTF
TGTGCCAGCAGCTTAGCGGACAGAGCGGAAGGCTACACCTTC
>-|-|TRBJ1-1|TRBV27
CASSLGTPRNKNTEAFF
TGTGCCAGCAGTTTAGGGACTCCACGAAACAAGAACACTGAAGCTTTCTTT
>-|-|TRBJ1-5|TRBV5-6
CASSLADGPSNQPLHF
TGTGCCAGCAGCTTGGCCGACGGGCCTAGCAATCAGCCCCTGCATTTT
>-|many|TRBJ1-2|TRBV2
CASKAAANNYGYTF
TGTGCCAGCAAGGCCGCAGCGAATAACTATGGCTACACCTTC
>-|few|TRBJ2-2|TRBV11-1
CASSSVIFLTSNTGELFF
TGTGCCAGCAGCTCGGTCATCTTTCTGACATCGAACACCGGGGAGCTGTTTTTT
>-|few|TRBJ2-2|TRBV14
CASSQVGGLSNTGELFF
TGTGCCAGCAGCCAAGTCGGGGGCCTTTCGAACACCGGGGAGCTGTTTTTT
>TRBD2|-|TRBJ2-7|TRBV20-1
CSADSGTSFYEQYF
TGCAGTGCTGACTCCGGGACTAGCTTCTACGAGCAGTACTTC
>-|few|TRBJ2-7|TRBV7-2
CASSPQSHSGYEQYF
TGTGCCAGCAGCCCCCAAAGTCATAGCGGCTACGAGCAGTACTTC
>TRBD1|-|TRBJ2-1|TRBV12-3/TRBV12-4
CASKRGQGGYNEQFF
TGTGCCAGCAAGCGAGGACAGGGGGGATACAATGAGCAGTTCTTC
>-|-|TRBJ2-1|TRBV6-1
CASTDGDWSDEQFF
TGTGCCAGCACCGACGGCGATTGGTCGGATGAGCAGTTCTTC
>TRBD2|-|TRBJ2-1|TRBV12-3/TRBV12-4
CASSLGASGGVSNEQFF
TGTGCCAGCAGTTTAGGGGCTAGCGGGGGGGTTTCGAATGAGCAGTTCTTC
>-|-|TRBJ2-5|TRBV7-6
CASSWDGGVETQYF
TGTGCCAGCAGCTGGGACGGAGGCGTGGAGACCCAGTACTTC
>-|-|TRBJ1-1|TRBV4-2
CASSQGPTGSSTEAFF
TGTGCCAGCAGCCAAGGGCCTACAGGGAGTTCGACTGAAGCTTTCTTT
>-|-|TRBJ2-3|TRBV4-3
CASSQGGGRFPDTQYF
TGCGCCAGCAGCCAAGGGGGGGGGCGGTTCCCGGATACGCAGTATTTT
>-|-|TRBJ1-1|TRBV30
CAWTRHQNTEAFF
TGTGCCTGGACGAGACACCAGAACACTGAAGCTTTCTTT
>TRBD2|few|TRBJ2-1|TRBV6-2/TRBV6-3
CASSWGGGGRGNEQFF
TGTGCCAGCAGTTGGGGAGGCGGGGGTCGCGGGAATGAGCAGTTCTTC
>-|many|TRBJ2-2|TRBV19
CASRYRLASTGELFF
TGTGCCAGTAGATATAGGTTGGCGAGCACCGGGGAGCTGTTTTTT
>TRBD2|-|TRBJ2-5|TRBV12-3/TRBV12-4
CASIDQTSGGLTQYF
TGTGCCAGCATCGATCAGACTAGCGGGGGCCTGACCCAGTACTTC
>-|-|TRBJ2-1|TRBV9
CASSATPGPPPNEQFF
TGTGCCAGCAGCGCCACACCGGGACCCCCGCCCAATGAGCAGTTCTTC
>-|-|TRBJ2-7|TRBV19
CASSIDRHYEQYF
TGTGCCAGTAGTATAGATCGCCATTACGAGCAGTACTTC
>TRBD1|-|TRBJ2-4|TRBV25-1
CASSETGIAKNIQYF
TGTGCCAGCAGTGAGACAGGGATAGCCAAAAACATTCAGTACTTC
>-|-|TRBJ2-7|TRBV20-1
CSVYRPLGSYEQYF
TGCAGTGTCTACAGGCCCCTAGGCTCCTACGAGCAGTACTTC
>-|-|TRBJ2-2|TRBV4-3
CASSQVMGSYTGELFF
TGCGCCAGCAGCCAAGTAATGGGAAGCTACACCGGGGAGCTGTTTTTT
>-|few|TRBJ1-3|TRBV2
CASSGLAVGNTIYF
TGTGCCAGCAGTGGACTGGCGGTTGGAAACACCATATATTTT
>-|-|TRBJ1-1|TRBV12-3/TRBV12-4
CASRTERGSTEAFF
TGTGCCAGCAGAACCGAACGGGGGAGCACTGAAGCTTTCTTT
>-|few|TRBJ2-5|TRBV20-1
CSARDNLEAQYF
TGCAGTGCTAGAGATAATCTAGAGGCCCAGTACTTC
>TRBD2|-|TRBJ2-3|TRBV7-2
CASSLRLAGGLTDTQYF
TGTGCCAGCAGCCTTCGACTAGCGGGGGGGCTAACAGATACGCAGTATTTT
>-|few|TRBJ2-2|TRBV4-3
CASSRFGIQGATGELFF
TGCGCCAGCAGCCGCTTCGGAATACAGGGTGCCACCGGGGAGCTGTTTTTT